These 27 T cell receptor beta chains were all obtained from the same sample, sequenced in a study of T cells expressing NK-cell markers. From its re-call of the 5' RACE reads, TCRdb lists each CDR3 protein once, without DNA. The sample data list about 260,000 distinct CDR3 sequences. The specimen sequenced was blood T cells: a sorted CD56 or NKG2C T cell subset, CD4+ or CD8+ T cells, or bulk PBMC T cells (not recorded which). These receptors originate from a man younger than 35 in good health.

This chain connects TRBV10-3 to TRBJ1-3. Germline V CDR1 and CDR2: ENHRY, SYGVKD. This CDR3 has 11 residues. The CDR3: CAISSGNTIYF.

This chain uses TRBV20-1 with TRBJ2-3; lacking DNA, the TRBD2 call made by TCRdb goes unchecked. Germline-derived CDR1 and CDR2 are DFQATT and SNEGSKA (reference sequence). The CDR3 extends over 15 amino acids. CDR3 residues: CSASGALAGTDTQYF.

This chain joins TRBV25-1 and TRBJ2-1; TCRdb reports TRBD2, a call that lacks DNA to check it against. CDR1 and CDR2 (germline): MGHDK, SYGVNS. The CDR3 has 15 residues. This CDR3 is CASSEYRGTYNEQFF. Drawing the rest from reference TRBV25-1 and TRBJ2-1, the complete variable domain is EADIYQTPRYLVIGTGKKITLECSQTMGHDKMYWYQQDPGMELHLIHYSYGVNSTEKGDLSSESTVSRIRTEHFPLTLESARPSHTSQYLCASSEYRGTYNEQFFGPGTRLTVL.

The chain combines TRBV12-5 with TRBJ2-3. This CDR3 is 14 amino acids long. Germline values: CDR1 LGHNT, CDR2 FRNRAP. The CDR3: CASGLVQGTDTQYF.

The V gene is TRBV5-1, the J gene TRBJ1-2. Germline V gene lookup returns CDR1 SGHRS and CDR2 YFSETQ. The CDR3 totals 13 residues. CDR3 protein: CASSLSLNYGYTF. Full variable domain (missing parts from reference TRBV5-1 and TRBJ1-2): KAGVTQTPRYLIKTRGQQVTLSCSPISGHRSVSWYQQTPGQGLQFLFEYFSETQRNKGNFPGRFSGRQFSNSRSEMNVSTLELGDSALYLCASSLSLNYGYTFGSGTRLTVV.

This chain joins TRBV12-3 or TRBV12-4 and TRBJ2-1; as DNA is missing, the TRBD2 call by TCRdb cannot be tested. The CDR3 loop spans 14 amino acids. The CDR3: CASRDAGYANEQFF.

This chain joins TRBV5-1 and TRBJ2-3; TCRdb's D call, TRBD2, is unchecked because there is no DNA. In germline, CDR1 is SGHRS, CDR2 YFSETQ. The CDR3 sequence is 20 residues long. The CDR3 is CASSLGLGRLTGRSTDTQYF.

The rearrangement uses TRBV12-3 or TRBV12-4 and TRBJ1-1. CDR3 length: 14 amino acids. CDR3 region: CASSKTVANTEAFF.

This CDR3 is CASSSSAANTGELFF. The V call is TRBV7-2, the J call TRBJ2-2. CDR3 length: 15 amino acids. Germline CDR1 is SGHTA and CDR2 is FQGNSA. Full variable domain (remainder filled in from reference TRBV7-2 and TRBJ2-2): GAGVSQSPSNKVTEKGKDVELRCDPISGHTALYWYRQSLGQGLEFLIYFQGNSAPDKSGLPSDRFSAERTGGSVSTLTIQRTQQEDSAVYLCASSSSAANTGELFFGEGSRLTVL.

This chain links TRBV4-2 with TRBJ2-3; there is no DNA to check the TCRdb D call of TRBD1. Looked up from germline, CDR1 is LGHNA and CDR2 is YNFKEQ. The CDR3 runs to 15 residues. This CDR3 reads CASSQVGQGTDTQYF.

J is TRBJ2-5 and V is TRBV18; TCRdb selects TRBD2, and the lack of DNA leaves this call unchecked. The CDR3 runs to 17 residues. In germline, CDR1 is KGHSH, CDR2 LQKENI. This chain's CDR3 is CASSRMGRRTSSETQYF. Filled out from reference TRBV18 and TRBJ2-5, the complete variable domain reads NAGVMQNPRHLVRRRGQEARLRCSPMKGHSHVYWYRQLPEEGLKFMVYLQKENIIDESGMPKERFSAEFPKEGPSILRIQQVVRGDSAAYFCASSRMGRRTSSETQYFGPGTRLLVL.

The chain combines TRBV28 with TRBJ1-5; the TCRdb D gene call, TRBD1, has no DNA to confirm it. Germline V gene lookup returns CDR1 MDHEN and CDR2 SYDVKM. The CDR3 covers 15 residues. CDR3 residues: CASSALTGMIQPQHF.

The chain's CDR3 is CASSPTGGATGELFF. The chain uses TRBV7-3 and TRBJ2-2. The CDR3 loop spans 15 amino acids. Germline values: CDR1 SGHTA, CDR2 FQGTGA. Combining the CDR3 with reference TRBV7-3 and TRBJ2-2 gives the whole variable domain GAGVSQTPSNKVTEKGKYVELRCDPISGHTALYWYRQSLGQGPEFLIYFQGTGAADDSGLPNDRFFAVRPEGSVSTLKIQRTERGDSAVYLCASSPTGGATGELFFGEGSRLTVL.

This chain links TRBV12-3 or TRBV12-4 with TRBJ2-3; TCRdb designates TRBD2, a call that cannot be tested without DNA. The CDR3 covers 15 residues. The CDR3 spells CASSTSGPSTDTQYF.

The gene calls are TRBV6-1 and TRBJ2-7; TCRdb indicates TRBD2, and absent DNA this call remains unverified. There are 15 residues in the CDR3. Germline CDR1 MNHNS, CDR2 SASEGT. This CDR3 is CASSGTGTMRGEQYF.

This chain joins TRBV10-3 and TRBJ2-5; lacking DNA, the TRBD2 call made by TCRdb goes unchecked. CDR1 and CDR2 from the germline V gene are ENHRY and SYGVKD. This CDR3 has 14 amino acids. The CDR3 loop is CAISGLAGGETQYF.

The chain uses TRBV10-2 and TRBJ2-1. The CDR3 is 13 amino acids. Per germline, CDR1 WSHSY and CDR2 SAAADI. The CDR3 reads CASKENSYNEQFF.

This rearrangement joins TRBV6-5 to TRBJ2-1; TCRdb reports TRBD1, a call that lacks DNA to check it against. This CDR3 has 14 residues. Looked up from germline, CDR1 is MNHEY and CDR2 is SVGAGI. The CDR3 protein is CASSYGARGDEQFF.

This CDR3 reads CASSINNEQFF. The gene calls are TRBV18 and TRBJ2-1. The CDR3 is 11 residues long. Germline assignment: CDR1 KGHSH and CDR2 LQKENI.

V gene TRBV12-3 or TRBV12-4 combines with J gene TRBJ1-1; without DNA, the TCRdb call of TRBD1 cannot be checked. The CDR3 loop spans 16 amino acids. This CDR3 reads CASSLGVGWGYTEAFF.

The genes are TRBV20-1 and TRBJ1-2; TCRdb designates TRBD1, a call that cannot be tested without DNA. The CDR3 runs 13 residues. CDR1 DFQATT and CDR2 SNEGSKA come from the germline V gene (reference sequence). CDR3 amino acids: CSARPGTGYGYTF.

V is TRBV7-2 and J is TRBJ2-1; as DNA is missing, the TRBD2 call by TCRdb cannot be tested. The CDR3 runs to 14 residues. Per germline, CDR1 SGHTA and CDR2 FQGNSA. The CDR3 sequence: CASIVASGISEQFF.

The chain has TRBV15 and TRBJ1-5; the D gene TCRdb calls, TRBD1, cannot be checked with no DNA. The CDR3 loop spans 14 amino acids. Germline V gene data show CDR1 as LNHNV and CDR2 as YYDKDF (reference sequence). CDR3 amino acids: CATSSRGVNQPQHF.

The chain combines TRBV6-5 with TRBJ2-5; TCRdb returns TRBD1, unconfirmable since there is no DNA. This CDR3 has 16 amino acids. CDR1 and CDR2 from the germline V gene are MNHEY and SVGAGI. CDR3 sequence: CASSSPGTGTQETQYF.

The rearrangement joins TRBV6-5 to TRBJ2-1; TCRdb designates TRBD1, a call that cannot be tested without DNA. The CDR3 length is 15 residues. Per germline, CDR1 MNHEY and CDR2 SVGAGI. The CDR3 reads CASSYPERGSWEQFF.

The chain recombines TRBV12-3 or TRBV12-4 with TRBJ2-5; with no DNA, the TCRdb D assignment of TRBD1 cannot be verified. The CDR3 sequence is 16 residues long. The CDR3 reads CASSQINLQGQETQYF.

The chain links TRBV18 to TRBJ1-5. Germline V lookup: CDR1 KGHSH, CDR2 LQKENI. The CDR3 has 14 residues. This CDR3 reads CASSPGAVRQPQHF.